The 29 T cell receptor beta chains given below trace back to one sample, sequenced in a study of T cells in localized non-small cell lung cancer (dated by TCRdb to 2020 to 2022). Libraries were built with the immunoSEQ multiplex PCR assay. TCRdb stores this immuneACCESS table with in-frame sequences only. Part of the clones is absent; in the studies checked, under half of the shortfall reflects unresolved V genes, and no reason is known for the rest. The sample table shows 100,000 to 150,000 clones, and more than 80% are seen once. The leading ten clones occupy over 1.5% of the sample. The input for sequencing was peripheral blood, taken before any cancer treatment. These receptors were collected from a female donor of 60 years or more with stage I lung adenocarcinoma.

The V call is TRBV25-1, the J call TRBJ2-7, with D perhaps matching TRBD2 (5 bases). Trimming removed 4 bases at V and 2 bases at J, with 12 bases between. The CDR3 is 14 amino acids. From germline, CDR1 is MGHDK and CDR2 SYGVNS. The CDR3 DNA follows: TGTGCCAGCAGTGTTTACGGGGAAACCTACGAGCAGTACTTC. The encoded protein is CASSVYGETYEQYF.

The J gene is TRBJ1-1, the V gene TRBV7-3; no clear D gene. The ends were cut back, 0 bases at V and 4 bases at J, with 6 bases in the middle. Germline V lookup: CDR1 SGHTA, CDR2 FQGTGA. This CDR3 has 13 residues. This CDR3 is CASSLTELTEAFF. For the CDR3, the DNA is TGTGCCAGCAGCTTAACAGAACTCACTGAAGCTTTCTTT.

This clone was picked up one time. CDR3 residues: CASSLLKAGGTYNEQFF. In DNA, the CDR3 is TGCGCCAGCAGCTTGCTGAAAGCGGGAGGCACCTACAATGAGCAGTTCTTC. The V gene is TRBV5-1, the J gene TRBJ2-1, with 9 bases matching TRBD2. V dropped 1 base and J dropped 2; count of bases not matched to a gene: 7. Germline V gives CDR1 SGHRS, CDR2 YFSETQ. The length of the CDR3 is 17 residues.

The chain employs TRBV28 and TRBJ1-5; D unresolved. Trimming removed 10 bases from V and 7 bases from J, with 20 bases in between. Germline assignment: CDR1 MDHEN and CDR2 SYDVKM. The CDR3 is 14 amino acids. The CDR3 DNA reads as TGTGCCAATGGGCAGTTCAAGTCGGGCCAGCCCCAGCATTTT. The encoded protein is CANGQFKSGQPQHF.

The gene calls are TRBV7-2 and TRBJ2-7; possible D gene TRBD1, 7 bases. V lost 0 bases, J lost 4 bases, and 13 bases lay in between. CDR3 length: 15 residues. Germline V gene sequence: CDR1 SGHTA, CDR2 FQGNSA. The CDR3 bases are TGTGCCAGCAGCTTAGCGGAGGGGGCGTATTACGAGCAGTACTTC. This sequence encodes CASSLAEGAYYEQYF. Using reference TRBV7-2 and TRBJ2-7 for the parts outside the CDR3, the full variable domain is GAGVSQSPSNKVTEKGKDVELRCDPISGHTALYWYRQSLGQGLEFLIYFQGNSAPDKSGLPSDRFSAERTGGSVSTLTIQRTQQEDSAVYLCASSLAEGAYYEQYFGPGTRLTVT.

The chain employs TRBV5-1 and TRBJ2-7, with TRBD2 matching over 8 bases. Unmatched junction bases numbered 4, after V lost 2 bases and J lost 6 bases. The CDR3 length is 13 residues. Germline assignment: CDR1 SGHRS and CDR2 YFSETQ. The CDR3 reads CASSLSGSREQYF. The CDR3 coding sequence is TGCGCCAGCAGCTTAAGCGGGAGTCGCGAGCAGTACTTC.

The chain combines TRBV10-1 with TRBJ1-4; D gene uncertain. Germline CDR1 WNHNN, CDR2 SYGVQD (reference sequence). Trimming cost V 7 bases and J 6 bases, with 15 bases left between them. The CDR3 runs 14 residues. CDR3 sequence reads: CASKGSVGDEKLFF. DNA for the CDR3: TGCGCCAGCAAAGGTTCGGTTGGCGATGAAAAACTGTTTTTT.

The chain recombines TRBV18 with TRBJ2-2; unclear D gene. Trimming pared 5 bases from V and 2 bases from J, leaving 15 bases between. The germline CDR1 and CDR2 sequences are KGHSH and LQKENI. The CDR3 is 16 amino acids. The CDR3 nucleotides are TGTGCCAGCTCAACCTTACCAAAAAGTAACACCGGGGAGCTGTTTTTT. It codes for CASSTLPKSNTGELFF.

This clone was found once. This sequence joins TRBV29-1 and TRBJ2-7, with D perhaps matching TRBD2 (5 bases). CDR1 is SQVTM, CDR2 ANQGSEA, per germline. The CDR3 has 12 amino acids. V was shortened by 2 bases and J by 6 bases, with 11 bases between the two germline ends. The CDR3 here is CSVEKGGSEQYF. The CDR3, as DNA: TGCAGCGTTGAAAAGGGTGGGAGCGAGCAGTACTTC.

V usage is TRBV11-1 and J usage is TRBJ2-7; D gene uncertain. The V gene's germline CDR1 is SGHAT and CDR2 FQDESV (reference sequence). The CDR3 is 15 amino acids. Trimming pared 2 bases from V and 7 bases from J, leaving 18 bases between. CDR3 amino acids: CASSLSGRHPFEQYF. The CDR3 DNA reads TGTGCCAGCAGCTTATCTGGTAGACATCCCTTTGAGCAGTACTTC. Filled out from reference TRBV11-1 and TRBJ2-7, the complete variable domain reads EAEVAQSPRYKITEKSQAVAFWCDPISGHATLYWYRQILGQGPELLVQFQDESVVDDSQLPKDRFSAERLKGVDSTLKIQPAELGDSAMYLCASSLSGRHPFEQYFGPGTRLTVT.

J is TRBJ2-3 and V is TRBV19; TRBD1 matches at 9 bases. Germline values: CDR1 LNHDA, CDR2 SQIVND (reference sequence). The CDR3 spans 15 residues. With 7 bases clipped from V and 4 bases from J, the junction kept 9 bases outside the gene matches. For the CDR3, the DNA is TGTGCCAGTATGGAGGACAGGGGCCTTCCAGATACGCAGTATTTT. Translation: CASMEDRGLPDTQYF.

The J gene is TRBJ2-3, the V gene TRBV5-6; tentative D call: TRBD2 (6 bases). Looked up from germline, CDR1 is SGHDT and CDR2 is YYEEEE. The V end was cut by 8 bases, the J end by 1 base, with 11 bases between. This CDR3 has 13 amino acids. CDR3 sequence reads: CASREYGTDTQYF. For the CDR3, the DNA is TGTGCCAGTCGGGAGTACGGCACAGATACGCAGTATTTT.

The V gene is TRBV11-2, the J gene TRBJ2-1; D call uncertain. There are 17 residues in the CDR3. Germline CDR1 is SGHAT and CDR2 is FQNNGV. Trimming stripped 1 base from V and 6 bases from J, with 19 bases between. The chain's CDR3 is CASSLVPSASWGNEQFF. The CDR3 DNA sequence: TGTGCCAGCAGCTTAGTTCCTTCAGCATCTTGGGGCAATGAGCAGTTCTTC.

V is TRBV6-6 and J is TRBJ2-7; 11 bases align to TRBD2. Germline V gives CDR1 MNHNY, CDR2 SVGAGI (reference sequence). The CDR3 is 14 residues long. V was clipped by 7 bases and J by 2 bases; unmatched bases: 4. CDR3 protein: CASTTSGGTYEQYF. The DNA for the CDR3 is TGTGCCAGCACAACTAGCGGGGGTACCTACGAGCAGTACTTC.

The V and J genes are TRBV2 and TRBJ1-5; 10 positions agree with TRBD1. V was pared by 6 bases and J by 1 base, with 6 bases of the junction left unmatched. The germline CDR1 and CDR2 sequences are SNHLY and FYNNEI. This CDR3 has 16 amino acids. The CDR3 DNA is TGTGCCAGCAGGAAGGACAGGGGGGGAAGCAATCAGCCCCAGCATTTT. This sequence encodes CASRKDRGGSNQPQHF.

This clone was seen a handful of times. The CDR3 does not close with the conserved phenylalanine or tryptophan, likely indicating a read error. The limits of the CDR3 on the DNA are not certain, so only TCRdb's listed CDR3 is given. The rearrangement links TRBV2 to TRBJ1-5. 9 amino acids form the CDR3, both terminal residues included. The V gene's germline CDR1 is SNHLY and CDR2 FYNNEI. CDR3 protein: CASSPPFAI.

V gene TRBV30 combines with J gene TRBJ1-5, with D perhaps TRBD1 (6 bases). Germline CDR1 is GTSNPN and CDR2 is SVGIG (reference sequence). The CDR3 covers 14 residues. V was clipped by 1 base and J by 6 bases, with 13 bases between them. The CDR3 coding sequence is TGTGCCTGGAGTGCCGGGGGCGCGGGTCAGCCCCAGCATTTT. Residues: CAWSAGGAGQPQHF.

This chain links TRBV9 with TRBJ2-1; 9 bases line up with TRBD2. CDR1 SGDLS and CDR2 YYNGEE come from the germline V gene. The CDR3 extends over 16 amino acids. Germline trimming cut 4 bases from V and 8 bases from J; bases unmatched to any gene: 13. CDR3 protein: CASSRRKGLAFDEQFF. The CDR3 region has the DNA TGTGCCAGCAGCCGTAGAAAGGGACTAGCTTTTGATGAGCAGTTCTTC.

V usage is TRBV7-3 and J usage is TRBJ2-4; tentatively, D is TRBD2 (6 bases). The V gene lost 5 bases and the J gene lost 0 bases, with 11 bases spanning the gap. The CDR3 covers 15 residues. Germline CDR1 SGHTA, CDR2 FQGTGA. DNA for the CDR3: TGTGCCAGCAGCCAAGAAGCGGGAGCCAAAAACATTCAGTACTTC. Translated: CASSQEAGAKNIQYF.

The chain recombines TRBV7-2 with TRBJ1-5; D gene unclear. CDR1 and CDR2 (germline): SGHTA, FQGNSA. The CDR3 has 12 amino acids. V gave up 2 bases and J gave up 10 bases, with 9 bases separating them. The CDR3 DNA reads as TGTGCCAGCAGCTTATATAATCGACCCCAGCATTTT. Translation: CASSLYNRPQHF.

The gene calls are TRBV7-9 and TRBJ2-3; D is ambiguous. The length of the CDR3 is 15 residues. The V and J ends lost 1 base and 1 base respectively, with 9 bases between them. Germline V gene lookup returns CDR1 SEHNR and CDR2 FQNEAQ (reference sequence). CDR3 coding DNA: TGTGCCAGCAGCTTAGACGACTCAGGCACAGATACGCAGTATTTT. Its protein is CASSLDDSGTDTQYF. The entire variable domain, with the rest obtained from reference TRBV7-9 and TRBJ2-3, is as follows: DTGVSQNPRHKITKRGQNVTFRCDPISEHNRLYWYRQTLGQGPEFLTYFQNEAQLEKSRLLSDRFSAERPKGSFSTLEIQRTEQGDSAMYLCASSLDDSGTDTQYFGPGTRLTVL.

V usage is TRBV12-2 and J usage is TRBJ1-5. TRBV12-2 is a pseudogene locus. This CDR3 has 15 amino acids. The CDR3 coding sequence is TGTGCAAGTCGCTTATCCCCCCATCTGTTCCGAGGGATGCATTTT. It is translated as CASRLSPHLFRGMHF.

The chain has TRBV19 and TRBJ1-1; D remains unclear. With 3 bases removed from V and 0 bases from J, the gap between germline ends came to 11 bases. The germline gives CDR1 LNHDA, CDR2 SQIVND (reference sequence). The CDR3 totals 15 residues. The CDR3 reads CASSIVGLMNTEAFF. CDR3 nucleotides: TGTGCCAGTAGTATTGTGGGCCTCATGAACACTGAAGCTTTCTTT.

This clone has just one count. The V call is TRBV9, the J call TRBJ2-1, with 8 bases identical to TRBD2. V gave up 1 base and J gave up 5 bases; unmatched junction bases: 11. The CDR3 spans 17 residues. CDR1 SGDLS and CDR2 YYNGEE come from the germline V gene. The CDR3 DNA is TGTGCCAGCAGCGTACCCTCGGCTACTAGCGGAAACAATGAGCAGTTCTTC. It yields the protein CASSVPSATSGNNEQFF.

The chain couples TRBV9 to TRBJ2-3; 8 nucleotides match TRBD2. V lost 0 bases, J lost 3 bases, and 6 bases stayed unmatched. Germline V CDR1 and CDR2: SGDLS, YYNGEE. This CDR3 comprises 16 residues. The CDR3 loop reads CASSVGAAGATDTQYF. The CDR3 region has the DNA TGTGCCAGCAGCGTAGGGGCAGCGGGAGCGACAGATACGCAGTATTTT.

The genes are TRBV6-5 and TRBJ2-3, with D perhaps TRBD2 (5 bases). This CDR3 region has 13 residues. V lost 5 bases, J lost 6 bases, and 12 bases lay in between. The germline CDR1 and CDR2 sequences are MNHEY and SVGAGI. The CDR3 bases are TGTGCCAGCAGTAGGGAGCCACCGGATACGCAGTATTTT. This sequence encodes CASSREPPDTQYF.

This clone has only one observation. The chain couples TRBV28 to TRBJ1-4; the D gene is possibly TRBD1 (5 bases). The V gene lost 5 bases and the J gene lost 5 bases, with 12 bases spanning the gap. Per germline, CDR1 MDHEN and CDR2 SYDVKM. CDR3 length equals 14 residues. The CDR3, as DNA: TGTGCCAGCAGTACCCCCTCAGGGAATGAAAAACTGTTTTTT. It specifies CASSTPSGNEKLFF.

This sequence joins TRBV6-5 and TRBJ2-5; the D gene is possibly TRBD1 (6 bases). The length of the CDR3 is 14 residues. Per germline, CDR1 MNHEY and CDR2 SVGAGI. Deletions cut 5 bases from V and 2 bases from J, with 12 bases between. In nucleotides, the CDR3 is TGTGCCAGCAGTAACCTCGACAGGCAAGAGACCCAGTACTTC. Encoded protein: CASSNLDRQETQYF.

The chain uses TRBV9 and TRBJ2-6, with no clear D. V lost 0 bases and J lost 0, with 10 bases in between. The CDR3 contains 17 residues. The V gene's germline CDR1 is SGDLS and CDR2 YYNGEE. The CDR3 DNA reads as TGTGCCAGCAGCGTAGGAGGAGAAACCTCTGGGGCCAACGTCCTGACTTTC. This sequence encodes CASSVGGETSGANVLTF.